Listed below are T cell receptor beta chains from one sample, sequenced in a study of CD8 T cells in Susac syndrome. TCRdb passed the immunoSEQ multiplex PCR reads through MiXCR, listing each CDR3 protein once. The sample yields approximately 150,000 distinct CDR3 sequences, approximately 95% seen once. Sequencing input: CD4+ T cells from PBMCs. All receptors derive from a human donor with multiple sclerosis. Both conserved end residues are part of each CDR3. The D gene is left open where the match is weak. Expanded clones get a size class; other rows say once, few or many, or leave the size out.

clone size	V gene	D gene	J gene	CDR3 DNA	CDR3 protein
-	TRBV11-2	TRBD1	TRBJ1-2	TGTGCCAGCAGCTCAACAGGGGAAGGCTACACCTTC	CASSSTGEGYTF
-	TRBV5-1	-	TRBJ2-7	TGCGCCAGCAGCACTGGACGGTTTGACGACGAGCAGTACTTC	CASSTGRFDDEQYF
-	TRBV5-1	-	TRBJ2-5	TGCGCCAGCAGCCAGCCGAGGGAGACCCAGTACTTC	CASSQPRETQYF
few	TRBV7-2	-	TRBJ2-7	TGTGCCAGCAGCTCCCGGGCGGGGTACGGCCACGAGCAGTACTTC	CASSSRAGYGHEQYF
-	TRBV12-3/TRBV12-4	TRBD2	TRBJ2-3	TGTGCCAGCAGTTTAGCGACTAGCGGGAGGGCCGTCGAAGATACGCAGTATTTT	CASSLATSGRAVEDTQYF
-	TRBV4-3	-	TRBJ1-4	TGCGCCAGCAGCCAAATGGTTAGCGGACAAACTAATGAAAAACTGTTTTTT	CASSQMVSGQTNEKLFF
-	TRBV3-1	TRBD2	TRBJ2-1	TGTGCCAGCAGCCAATGGGGGACTATCAATGGCTATGAGCAGTTCTTC	CASSQWGTINGYEQFF
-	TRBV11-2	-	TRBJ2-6	TGTGCCAGCAGCTTCACTGGGGCCAACGTCCTGACTTTC	CASSFTGANVLTF
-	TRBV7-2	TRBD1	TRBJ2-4	TGTGCCAGCAGAACCGACAGGGGAATTTCCATTCAGTACTTC	CASRTDRGISIQYF
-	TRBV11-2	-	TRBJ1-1	TGTGCCAGCAGCCTAGAGAACACTGAAGCTTTCTTT	CASSLENTEAFF
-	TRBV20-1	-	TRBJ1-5	TGCAGTGCTAGTAGGGGCAGTAGCAATCAGCCCCAGCATTTT	CSASRGSSNQPQHF
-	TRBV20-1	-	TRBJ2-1	TGCAGTGCTAGAGCGGCGGCCCTTTCCTACAATGAGCAGTTCTTC	CSARAAALSYNEQFF
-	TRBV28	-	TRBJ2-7	TGTGCCAGCAGTTTACCAAGTTTGGGAGTCCCCTACGAGCAGTACTTC	CASSLPSLGVPYEQYF
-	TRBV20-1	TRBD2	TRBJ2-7	TGCAGTGCTAGAGAGGCTAGCGGGGGGGCCAACGAGCAGTACTTC	CSAREASGGANEQYF
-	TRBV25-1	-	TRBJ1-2	TGTGCCAGCAGTGAATCCTACTATGGCTACACCTTC	CASSESYYGYTF